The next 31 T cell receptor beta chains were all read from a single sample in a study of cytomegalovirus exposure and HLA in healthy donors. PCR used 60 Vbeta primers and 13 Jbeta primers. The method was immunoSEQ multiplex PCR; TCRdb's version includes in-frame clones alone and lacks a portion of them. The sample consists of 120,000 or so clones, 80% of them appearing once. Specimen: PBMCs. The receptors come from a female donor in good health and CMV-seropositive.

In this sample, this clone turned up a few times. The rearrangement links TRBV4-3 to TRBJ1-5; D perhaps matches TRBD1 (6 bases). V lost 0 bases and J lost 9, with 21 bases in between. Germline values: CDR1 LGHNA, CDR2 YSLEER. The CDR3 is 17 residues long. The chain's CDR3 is CASSQDYETGGFTPQHF. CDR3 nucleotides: TGCGCCAGCAGCCAAGATTACGAGACAGGTGGTTTTACGCCCCAGCATTTT.

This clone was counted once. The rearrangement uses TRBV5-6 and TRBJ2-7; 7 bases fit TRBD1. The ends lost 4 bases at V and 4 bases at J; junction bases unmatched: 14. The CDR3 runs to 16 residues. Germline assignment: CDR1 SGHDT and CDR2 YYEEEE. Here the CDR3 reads CASSLGTATVGYEQYF. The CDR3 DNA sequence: TGTGCCAGCAGCCTCGGGACAGCCACCGTGGGGTACGAGCAGTACTTC.

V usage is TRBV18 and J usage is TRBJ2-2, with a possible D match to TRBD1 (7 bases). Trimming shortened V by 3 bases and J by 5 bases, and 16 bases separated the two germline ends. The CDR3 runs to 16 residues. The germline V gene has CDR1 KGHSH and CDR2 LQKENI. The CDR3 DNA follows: TGTGCCAGCTCACCTGCTAGAGCAGGGGGGACCGGGGAGCTGTTTTTT. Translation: CASSPARAGGTGELFF. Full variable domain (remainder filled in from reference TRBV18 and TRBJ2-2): NAGVMQNPRHLVRRRGQEARLRCSPMKGHSHVYWYRQLPEEGLKFMVYLQKENIIDESGMPKERFSAEFPKEGPSILRIQQVVRGDSAAYFCASSPARAGGTGELFFGEGSRLTVL.

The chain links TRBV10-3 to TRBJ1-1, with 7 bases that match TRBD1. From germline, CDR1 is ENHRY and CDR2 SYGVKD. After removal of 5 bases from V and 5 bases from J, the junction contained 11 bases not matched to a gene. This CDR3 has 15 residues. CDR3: CAISKEGGGGTEAFF. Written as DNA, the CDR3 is TGTGCCATCAGTAAGGAAGGAGGGGGCGGGACTGAAGCTTTCTTT.

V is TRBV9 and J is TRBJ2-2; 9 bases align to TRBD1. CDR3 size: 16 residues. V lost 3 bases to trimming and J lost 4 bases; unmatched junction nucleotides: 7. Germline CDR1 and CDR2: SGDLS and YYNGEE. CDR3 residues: CASSGATGGGTGELFF. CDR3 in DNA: TGTGCCAGCAGCGGCGCGACAGGGGGAGGCACCGGGGAGCTGTTTTTT.

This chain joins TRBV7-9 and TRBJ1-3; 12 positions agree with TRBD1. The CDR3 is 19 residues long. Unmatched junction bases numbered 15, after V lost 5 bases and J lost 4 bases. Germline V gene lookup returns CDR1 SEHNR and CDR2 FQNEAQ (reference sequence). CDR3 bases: TGTGCCAGCAGCCTATACGCCGGGACAGGGGGCGCGGGAGGAAACACCATATATTTT. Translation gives CASSLYAGTGGAGGNTIYF.

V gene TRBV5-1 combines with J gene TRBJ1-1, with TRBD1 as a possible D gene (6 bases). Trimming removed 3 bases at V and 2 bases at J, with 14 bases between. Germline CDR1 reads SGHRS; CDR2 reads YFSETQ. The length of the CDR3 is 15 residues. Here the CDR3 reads CASSSYRASNTEAFF. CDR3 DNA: TGCGCCAGCAGCTCTTACAGGGCTAGTAACACTGAAGCTTTCTTT.

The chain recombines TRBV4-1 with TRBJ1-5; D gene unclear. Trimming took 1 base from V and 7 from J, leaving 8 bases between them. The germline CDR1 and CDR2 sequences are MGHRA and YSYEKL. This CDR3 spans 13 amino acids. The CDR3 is CASSQGGLQPQHF. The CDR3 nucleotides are TGCGCCAGCAGCCAAGGAGGGCTCCAGCCCCAGCATTTT.

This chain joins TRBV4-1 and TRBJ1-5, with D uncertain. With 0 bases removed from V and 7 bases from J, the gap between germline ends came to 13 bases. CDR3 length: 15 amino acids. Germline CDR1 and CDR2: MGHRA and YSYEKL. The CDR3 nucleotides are TGCGCCAGCAGCCAAGATCGGGTGGTAAACCAGCCCCAGCATTTT. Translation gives CASSQDRVVNQPQHF.

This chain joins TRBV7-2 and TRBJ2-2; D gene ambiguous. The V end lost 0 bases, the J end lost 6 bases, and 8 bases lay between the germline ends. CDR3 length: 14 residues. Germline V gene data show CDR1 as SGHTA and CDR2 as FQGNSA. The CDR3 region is CASSLAGPPGELFF. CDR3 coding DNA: TGTGCCAGCAGCTTAGCGGGCCCCCCCGGGGAGCTGTTTTTT. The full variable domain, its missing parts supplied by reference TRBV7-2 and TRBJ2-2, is GAGVSQSPSNKVTEKGKDVELRCDPISGHTALYWYRQSLGQGLEFLIYFQGNSAPDKSGLPSDRFSAERTGGSVSTLTIQRTQQEDSAVYLCASSLAGPPGELFFGEGSRLTVL.

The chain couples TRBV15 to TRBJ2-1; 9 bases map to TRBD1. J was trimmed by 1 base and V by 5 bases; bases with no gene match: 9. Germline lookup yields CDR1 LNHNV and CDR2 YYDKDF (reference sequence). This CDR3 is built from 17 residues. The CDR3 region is CATSPPAGQGSYNEQFF. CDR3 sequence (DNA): TGTGCCACCAGCCCCCCCGCGGGACAGGGTTCCTACAATGAGCAGTTCTTC. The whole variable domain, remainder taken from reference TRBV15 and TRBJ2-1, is DAMVIQNPRYQVTQFGKPVTLSCSQTLNHNVMYWYQQKSSQAPKLLFHYYDKDFNNEADTPDNFQSRRPNTSFCFLDIRSPGLGDTAMYLCATSPPAGQGSYNEQFFGPGTRLTVL.

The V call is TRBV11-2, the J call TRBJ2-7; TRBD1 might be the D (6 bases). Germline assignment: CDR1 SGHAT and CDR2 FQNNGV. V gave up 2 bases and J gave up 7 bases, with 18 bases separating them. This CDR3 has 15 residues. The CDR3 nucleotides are TGTGCCAGCAGCTTAAGGGGGACGGCCCTGGGGGAGCAGTACTTC. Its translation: CASSLRGTALGEQYF.

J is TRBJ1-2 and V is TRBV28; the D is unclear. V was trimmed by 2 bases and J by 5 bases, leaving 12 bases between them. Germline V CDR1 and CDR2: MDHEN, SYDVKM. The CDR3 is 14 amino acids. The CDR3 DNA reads TGTGCCAGCAGTTTAAAGCGGGCGGCGTATGGCTACACCTTC. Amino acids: CASSLKRAAYGYTF.

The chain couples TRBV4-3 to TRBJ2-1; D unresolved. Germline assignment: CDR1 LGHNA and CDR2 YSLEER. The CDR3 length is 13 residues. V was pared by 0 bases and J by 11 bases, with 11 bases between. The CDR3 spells CASSQDRVNKQFF. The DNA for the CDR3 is TGCGCCAGCAGCCAAGATCGGGTGAATAAGCAGTTCTTC.

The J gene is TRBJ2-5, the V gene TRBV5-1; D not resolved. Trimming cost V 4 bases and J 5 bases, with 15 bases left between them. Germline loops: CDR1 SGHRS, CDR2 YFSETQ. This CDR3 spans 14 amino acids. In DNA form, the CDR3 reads TGCGCCAGCAGCCTTAGCTCCACGGCGGAGACCCAGTACTTC. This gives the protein CASSLSSTAETQYF.

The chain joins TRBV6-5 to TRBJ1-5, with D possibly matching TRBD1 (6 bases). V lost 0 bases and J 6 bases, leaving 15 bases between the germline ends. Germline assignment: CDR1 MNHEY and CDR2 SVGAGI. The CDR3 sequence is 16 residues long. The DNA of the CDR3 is TGTGCCAGCAGTTACTCGATCTCAGGGGCAGGTCAGCCCCAGCATTTT. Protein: CASSYSISGAGQPQHF.

The DNA for the CDR3 is TGTGCCAGCAGCTTAAGGGCCACTAGCGGCAGCACAGATACGCAGTATTTT. It translates to CASSLRATSGSTDTQYF. The chain has TRBV7-3 and TRBJ2-3; 8 bases line up with TRBD2. The trim removed 1 base at V and 0 bases at J, leaving 6 bases unmatched. Germline V gives CDR1 SGHTA, CDR2 FQGTGA. CDR3 length: 17 residues. The variable domain in full, completed from reference TRBV7-3 and TRBJ2-3, reads GAGVSQTPSNKVTEKGKYVELRCDPISGHTALYWYRQSLGQGPEFLIYFQGTGAADDSGLPNDRFFAVRPEGSVSTLKIQRTERGDSAVYLCASSLRATSGSTDTQYFGPGTRLTVL.

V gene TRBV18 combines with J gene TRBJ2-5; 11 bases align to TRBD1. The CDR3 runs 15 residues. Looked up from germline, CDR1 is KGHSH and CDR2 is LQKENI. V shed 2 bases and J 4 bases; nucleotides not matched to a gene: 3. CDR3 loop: CASSPRTGGGETQYF. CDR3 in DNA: TGTGCCAGCTCACCAAGGACAGGGGGCGGAGAGACCCAGTACTTC.

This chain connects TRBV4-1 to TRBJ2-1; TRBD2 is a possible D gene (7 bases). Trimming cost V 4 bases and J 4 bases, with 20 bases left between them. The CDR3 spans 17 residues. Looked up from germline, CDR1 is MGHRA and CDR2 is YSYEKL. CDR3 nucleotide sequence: TGCGCCAGCAGCCCCCTGGGAGGGGGGGGCCAATACAATGAGCAGTTCTTC. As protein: CASSPLGGGGQYNEQFF.

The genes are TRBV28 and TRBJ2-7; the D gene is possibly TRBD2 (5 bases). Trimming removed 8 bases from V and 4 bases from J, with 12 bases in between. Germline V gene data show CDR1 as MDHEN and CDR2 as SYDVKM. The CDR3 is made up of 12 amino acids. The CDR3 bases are TGTGCCAGCGGGCTAGCTCTGTACGAGCAGTACTTC. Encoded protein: CASGLALYEQYF. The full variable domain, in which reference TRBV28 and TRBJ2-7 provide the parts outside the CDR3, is DVKVTQSSRYLVKRTGEKVFLECVQDMDHENMFWYRQDPGLGLRLIYFSYDVKMKEKGDIPEGYSVSREKKERFSLILESASTNQTSMYLCASGLALYEQYFGPGTRLTVT.

The CDR3 loop reads CASSIRYGYTF. As DNA, the CDR3 is TGTGCCAGTAGTATCCGGTATGGCTACACCTTC. The chain combines TRBV19 with TRBJ1-2; D is undetermined. This CDR3 is 11 amino acids long. V shed 3 bases and J shed 5 bases, with 4 bases lying between them. CDR1 LNHDA and CDR2 SQIVND come from the germline V gene (reference sequence).

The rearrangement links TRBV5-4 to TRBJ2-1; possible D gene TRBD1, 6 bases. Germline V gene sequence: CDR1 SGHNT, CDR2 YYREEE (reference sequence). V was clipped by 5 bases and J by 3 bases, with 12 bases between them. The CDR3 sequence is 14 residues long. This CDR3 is CASRWDTLYNEQFF. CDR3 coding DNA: TGTGCCAGCAGATGGGACACCCTCTACAATGAGCAGTTCTTC.

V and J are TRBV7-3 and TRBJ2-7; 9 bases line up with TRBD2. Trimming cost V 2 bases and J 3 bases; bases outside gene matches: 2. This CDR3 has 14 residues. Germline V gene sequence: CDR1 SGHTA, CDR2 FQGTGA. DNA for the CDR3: TGTGCCAGCAGCTTAGGGCGGGGGGGCTACGAGCAGTACTTC. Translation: CASSLGRGGYEQYF.

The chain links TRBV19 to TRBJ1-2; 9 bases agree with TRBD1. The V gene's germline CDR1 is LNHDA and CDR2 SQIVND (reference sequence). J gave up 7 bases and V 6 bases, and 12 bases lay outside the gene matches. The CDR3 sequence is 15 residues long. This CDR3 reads CASSGRQGEKSGYTF. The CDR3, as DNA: TGTGCCAGTAGCGGGAGACAGGGGGAGAAATCTGGCTACACCTTC.

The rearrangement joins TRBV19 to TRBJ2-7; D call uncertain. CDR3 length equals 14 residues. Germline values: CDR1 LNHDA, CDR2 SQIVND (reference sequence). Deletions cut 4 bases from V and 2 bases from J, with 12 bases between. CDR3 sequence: CASSTPRKTYEQYF. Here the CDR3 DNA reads TGTGCCAGTAGTACCCCCAGGAAAACCTACGAGCAGTACTTC.

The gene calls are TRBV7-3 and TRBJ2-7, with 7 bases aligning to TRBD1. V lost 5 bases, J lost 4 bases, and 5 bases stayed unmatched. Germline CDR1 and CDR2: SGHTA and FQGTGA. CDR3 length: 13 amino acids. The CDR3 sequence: CASSLGTAYEQYF. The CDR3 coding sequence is TGTGCCAGCAGCCTTGGGACAGCTTACGAGCAGTACTTC.

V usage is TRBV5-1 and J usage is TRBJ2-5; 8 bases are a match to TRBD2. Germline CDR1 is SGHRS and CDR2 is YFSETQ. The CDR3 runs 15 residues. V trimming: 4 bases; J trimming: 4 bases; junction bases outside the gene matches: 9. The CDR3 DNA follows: TGCGCCAGCAGCGGAGCGGGGGAGGAGAGAGAGACCCAGTACTTC. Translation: CASSGAGEERETQYF.

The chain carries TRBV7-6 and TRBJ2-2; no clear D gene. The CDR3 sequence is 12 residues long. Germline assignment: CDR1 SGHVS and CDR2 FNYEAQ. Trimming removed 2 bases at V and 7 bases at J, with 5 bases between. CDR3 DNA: TGTGCCAGCAGCTTATCCATCGGGGAGCTGTTTTTT. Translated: CASSLSIGELFF.

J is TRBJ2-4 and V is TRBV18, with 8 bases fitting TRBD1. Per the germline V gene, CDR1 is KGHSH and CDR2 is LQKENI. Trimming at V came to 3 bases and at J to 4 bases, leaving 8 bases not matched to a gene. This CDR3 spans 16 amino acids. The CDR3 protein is CASSPARGLSKNIQYF. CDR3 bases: TGTGCCAGCTCACCGGCCAGGGGGCTGTCAAAAAACATTCAGTACTTC.

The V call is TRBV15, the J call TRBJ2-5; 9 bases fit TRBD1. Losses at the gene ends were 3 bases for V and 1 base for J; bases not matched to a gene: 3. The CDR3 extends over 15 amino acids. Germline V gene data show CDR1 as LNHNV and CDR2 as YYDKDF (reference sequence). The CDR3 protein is CATSSRTGVQETQYF. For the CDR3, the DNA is TGTGCCACCAGCAGCAGGACAGGGGTCCAAGAGACCCAGTACTTC.

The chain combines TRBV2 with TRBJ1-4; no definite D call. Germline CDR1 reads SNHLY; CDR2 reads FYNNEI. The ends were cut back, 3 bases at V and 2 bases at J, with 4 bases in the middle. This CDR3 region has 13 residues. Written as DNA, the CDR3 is TGTGCCAGCAGTGAGGAGACTAATGAAAAACTGTTTTTT. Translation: CASSEETNEKLFF.